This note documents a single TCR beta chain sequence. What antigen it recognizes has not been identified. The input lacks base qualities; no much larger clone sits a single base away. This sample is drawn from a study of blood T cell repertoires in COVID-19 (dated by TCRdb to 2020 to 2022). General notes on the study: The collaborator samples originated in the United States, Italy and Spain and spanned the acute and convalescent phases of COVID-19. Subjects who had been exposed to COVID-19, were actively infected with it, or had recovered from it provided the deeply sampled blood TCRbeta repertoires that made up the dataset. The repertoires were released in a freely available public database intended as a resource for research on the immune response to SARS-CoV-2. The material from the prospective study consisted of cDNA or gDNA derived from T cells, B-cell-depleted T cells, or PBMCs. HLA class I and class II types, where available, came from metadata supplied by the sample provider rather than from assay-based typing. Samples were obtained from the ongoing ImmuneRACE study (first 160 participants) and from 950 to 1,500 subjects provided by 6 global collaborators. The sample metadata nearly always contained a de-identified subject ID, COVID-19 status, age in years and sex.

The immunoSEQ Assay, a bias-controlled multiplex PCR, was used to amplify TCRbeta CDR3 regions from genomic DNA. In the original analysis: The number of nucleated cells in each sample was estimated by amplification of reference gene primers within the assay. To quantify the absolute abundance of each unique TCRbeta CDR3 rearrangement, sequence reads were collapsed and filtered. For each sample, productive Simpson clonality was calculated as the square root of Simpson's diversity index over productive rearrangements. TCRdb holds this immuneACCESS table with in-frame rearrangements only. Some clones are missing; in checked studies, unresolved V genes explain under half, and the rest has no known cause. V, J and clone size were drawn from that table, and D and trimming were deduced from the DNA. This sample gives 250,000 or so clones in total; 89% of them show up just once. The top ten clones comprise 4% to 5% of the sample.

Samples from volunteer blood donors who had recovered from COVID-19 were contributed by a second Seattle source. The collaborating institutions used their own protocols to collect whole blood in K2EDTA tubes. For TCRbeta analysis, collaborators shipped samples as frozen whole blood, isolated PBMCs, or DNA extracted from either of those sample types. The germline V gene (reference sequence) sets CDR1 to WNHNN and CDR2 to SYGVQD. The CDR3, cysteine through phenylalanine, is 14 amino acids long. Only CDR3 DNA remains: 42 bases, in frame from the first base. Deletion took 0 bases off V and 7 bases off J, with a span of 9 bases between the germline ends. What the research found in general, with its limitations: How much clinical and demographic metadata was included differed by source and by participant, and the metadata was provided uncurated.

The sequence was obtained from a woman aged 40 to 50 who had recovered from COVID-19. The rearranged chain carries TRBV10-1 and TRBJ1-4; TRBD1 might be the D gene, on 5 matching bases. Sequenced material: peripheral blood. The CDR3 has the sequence CASSESGAGEKLFF. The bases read TGCGCCAGCAGTGAGTCAGGGGCCGGTGAAAAACTGTTTTTT.